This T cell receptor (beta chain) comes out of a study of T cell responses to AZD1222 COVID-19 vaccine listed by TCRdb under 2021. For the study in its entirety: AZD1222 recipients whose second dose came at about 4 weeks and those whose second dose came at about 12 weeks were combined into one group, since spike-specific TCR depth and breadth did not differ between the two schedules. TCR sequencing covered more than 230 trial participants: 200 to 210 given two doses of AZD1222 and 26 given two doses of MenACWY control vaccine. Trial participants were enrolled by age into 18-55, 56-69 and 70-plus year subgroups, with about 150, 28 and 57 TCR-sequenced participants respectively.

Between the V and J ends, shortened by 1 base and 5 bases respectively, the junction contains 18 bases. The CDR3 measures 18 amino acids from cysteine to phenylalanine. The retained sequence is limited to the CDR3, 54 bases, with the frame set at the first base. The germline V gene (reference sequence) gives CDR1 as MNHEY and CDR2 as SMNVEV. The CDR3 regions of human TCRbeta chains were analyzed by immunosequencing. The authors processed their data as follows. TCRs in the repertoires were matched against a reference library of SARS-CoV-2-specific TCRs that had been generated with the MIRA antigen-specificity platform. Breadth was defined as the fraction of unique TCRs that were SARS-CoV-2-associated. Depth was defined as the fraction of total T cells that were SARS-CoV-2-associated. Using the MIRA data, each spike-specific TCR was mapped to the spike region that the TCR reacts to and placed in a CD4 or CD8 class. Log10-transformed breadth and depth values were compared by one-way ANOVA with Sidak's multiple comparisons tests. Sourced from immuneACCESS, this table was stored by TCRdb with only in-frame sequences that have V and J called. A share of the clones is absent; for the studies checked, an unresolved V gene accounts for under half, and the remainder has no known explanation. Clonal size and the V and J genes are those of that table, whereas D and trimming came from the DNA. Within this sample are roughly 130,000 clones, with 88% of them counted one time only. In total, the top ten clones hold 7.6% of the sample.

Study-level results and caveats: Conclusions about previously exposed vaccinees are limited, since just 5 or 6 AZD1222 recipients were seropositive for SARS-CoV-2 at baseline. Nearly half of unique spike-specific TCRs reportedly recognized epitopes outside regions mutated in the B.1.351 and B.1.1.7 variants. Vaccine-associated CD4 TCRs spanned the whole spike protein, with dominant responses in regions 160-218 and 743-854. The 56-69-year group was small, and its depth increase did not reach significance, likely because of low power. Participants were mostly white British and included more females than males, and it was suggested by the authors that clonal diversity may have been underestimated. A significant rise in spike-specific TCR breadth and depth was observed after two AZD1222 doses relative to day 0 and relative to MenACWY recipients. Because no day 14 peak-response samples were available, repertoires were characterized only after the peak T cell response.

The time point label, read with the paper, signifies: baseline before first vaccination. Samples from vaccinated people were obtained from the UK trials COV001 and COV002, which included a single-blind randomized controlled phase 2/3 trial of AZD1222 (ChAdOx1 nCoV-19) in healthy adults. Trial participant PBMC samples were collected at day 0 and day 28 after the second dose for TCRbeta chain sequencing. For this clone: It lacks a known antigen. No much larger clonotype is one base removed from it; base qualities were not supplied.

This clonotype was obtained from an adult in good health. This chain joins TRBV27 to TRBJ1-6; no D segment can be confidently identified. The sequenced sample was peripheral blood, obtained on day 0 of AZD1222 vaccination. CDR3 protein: CASSLWRAGLGNNSPLHF. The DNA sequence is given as TGTGCCAGCAGTTTATGGAGGGCTGGGCTCGGGAATAATTCACCCCTCCACTTT.